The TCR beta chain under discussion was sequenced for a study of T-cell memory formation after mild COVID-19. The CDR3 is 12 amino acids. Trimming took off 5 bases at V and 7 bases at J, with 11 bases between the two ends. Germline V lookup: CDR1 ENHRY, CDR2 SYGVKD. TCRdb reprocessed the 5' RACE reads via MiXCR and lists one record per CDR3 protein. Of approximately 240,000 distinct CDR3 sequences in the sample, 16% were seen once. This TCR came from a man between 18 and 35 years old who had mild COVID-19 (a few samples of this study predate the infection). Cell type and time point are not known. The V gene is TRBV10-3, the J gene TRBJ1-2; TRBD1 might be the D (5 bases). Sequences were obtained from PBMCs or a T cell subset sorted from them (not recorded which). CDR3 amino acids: CAISKGTGGYTF. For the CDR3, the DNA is TGTGCCATCAGTAAGGGGACGGGTGGCTACACCTTC.